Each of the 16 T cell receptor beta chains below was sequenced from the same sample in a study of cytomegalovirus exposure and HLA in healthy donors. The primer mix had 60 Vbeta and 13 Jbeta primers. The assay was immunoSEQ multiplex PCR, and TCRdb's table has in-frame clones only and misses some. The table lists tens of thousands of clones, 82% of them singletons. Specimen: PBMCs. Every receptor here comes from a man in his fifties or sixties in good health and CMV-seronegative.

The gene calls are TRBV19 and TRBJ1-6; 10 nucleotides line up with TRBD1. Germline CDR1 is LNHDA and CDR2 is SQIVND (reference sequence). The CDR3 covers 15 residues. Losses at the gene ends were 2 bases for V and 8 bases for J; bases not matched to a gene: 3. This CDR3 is CASSIRDRGDSPLHF. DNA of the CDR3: TGTGCCAGTAGTATACGGGACAGGGGTGATTCACCCCTCCACTTT.

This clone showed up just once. CDR3 nucleotides: TGCAGTGCGACAAGACAGGGACAGCAGTACTTC. Its translation: CSATRQGQQYF. The chain uses TRBV20-1 and TRBJ2-7; TRBD1 aligns across 7 bases. J lost 8 bases, V lost 6 bases, and 7 bases had no gene match. Germline V lookup: CDR1 DFQATT, CDR2 SNEGSKA (reference sequence). CDR3 length: 11 amino acids.

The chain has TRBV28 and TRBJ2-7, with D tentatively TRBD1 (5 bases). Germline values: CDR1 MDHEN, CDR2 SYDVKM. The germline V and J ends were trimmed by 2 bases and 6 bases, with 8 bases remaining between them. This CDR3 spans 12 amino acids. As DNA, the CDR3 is TGTGCCAGCAGTTTACTGGGGCGCGAGCAGTACTTC. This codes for CASSLLGREQYF.

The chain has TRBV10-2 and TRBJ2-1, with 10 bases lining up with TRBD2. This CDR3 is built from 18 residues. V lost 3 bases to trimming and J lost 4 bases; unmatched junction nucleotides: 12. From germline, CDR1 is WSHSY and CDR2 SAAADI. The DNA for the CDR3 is TGCGCCAGCAGTGATATAGATTCCCTAGCGGGGGATTACAATGAGCAGTTCTTC. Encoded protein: CASSDIDSLAGDYNEQFF.

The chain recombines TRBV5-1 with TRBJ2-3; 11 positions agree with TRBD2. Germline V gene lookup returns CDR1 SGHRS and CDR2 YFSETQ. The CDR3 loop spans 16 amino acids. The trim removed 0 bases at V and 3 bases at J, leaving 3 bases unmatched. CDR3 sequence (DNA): TGCGCCAGCAGCTTGGCTAGCGGGAGGCCAACAGATACGCAGTATTTT. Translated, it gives CASSLASGRPTDTQYF.

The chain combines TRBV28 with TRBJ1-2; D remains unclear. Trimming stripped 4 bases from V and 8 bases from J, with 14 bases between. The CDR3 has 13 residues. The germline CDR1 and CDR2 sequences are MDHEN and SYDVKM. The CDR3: CASSSGVVGGYTF. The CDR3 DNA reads TGTGCCAGCAGTTCCGGGGTCGTGGGCGGCTACACCTTC.

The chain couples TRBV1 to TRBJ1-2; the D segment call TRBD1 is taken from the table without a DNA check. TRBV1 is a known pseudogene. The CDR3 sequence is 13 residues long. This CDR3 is CTIPHGQGVCYTF. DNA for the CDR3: TGCACCATCCCTCACGGGCAGGGGGTCTGCTACACCTTC.

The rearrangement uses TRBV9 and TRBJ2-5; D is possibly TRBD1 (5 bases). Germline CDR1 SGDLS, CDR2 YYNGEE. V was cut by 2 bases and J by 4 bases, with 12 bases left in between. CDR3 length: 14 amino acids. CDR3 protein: CASSVNTGGETQYF. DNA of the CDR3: TGTGCCAGCAGCGTCAACACAGGTGGAGAGACCCAGTACTTC.

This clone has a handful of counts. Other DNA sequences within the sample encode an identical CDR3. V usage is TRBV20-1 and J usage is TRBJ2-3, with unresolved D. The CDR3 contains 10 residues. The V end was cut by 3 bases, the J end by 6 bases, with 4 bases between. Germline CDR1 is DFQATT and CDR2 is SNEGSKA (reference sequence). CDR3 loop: CSASLDTQYF. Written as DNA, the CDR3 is TGCAGTGCTAGTCTCGATACGCAGTATTTT.

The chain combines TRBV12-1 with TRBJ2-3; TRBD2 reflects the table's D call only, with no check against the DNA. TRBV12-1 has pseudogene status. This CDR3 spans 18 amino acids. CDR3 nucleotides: TGTGCCAGCAGCTTTGGTGCCAGACTAGCGGGAGGGCCACATACGCAGTATTTT. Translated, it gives CASSFGARLAGGPHTQYF.

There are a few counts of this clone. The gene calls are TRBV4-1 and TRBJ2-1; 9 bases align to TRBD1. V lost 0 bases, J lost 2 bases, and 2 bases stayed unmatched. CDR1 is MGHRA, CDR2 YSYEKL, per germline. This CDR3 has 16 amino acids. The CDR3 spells CASSQEQGATYNEQFF. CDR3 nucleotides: TGCGCCAGCAGCCAAGAACAGGGGGCGACCTACAATGAGCAGTTCTTC.

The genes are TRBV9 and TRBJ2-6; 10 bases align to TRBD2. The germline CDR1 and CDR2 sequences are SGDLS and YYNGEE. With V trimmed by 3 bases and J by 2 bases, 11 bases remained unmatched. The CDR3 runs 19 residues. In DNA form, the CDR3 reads TGTGCCAGCAGCGACAATAGCGGGAGGAATCTCGCTGGGGCCAACGTCCTGACTTTC. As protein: CASSDNSGRNLAGANVLTF.

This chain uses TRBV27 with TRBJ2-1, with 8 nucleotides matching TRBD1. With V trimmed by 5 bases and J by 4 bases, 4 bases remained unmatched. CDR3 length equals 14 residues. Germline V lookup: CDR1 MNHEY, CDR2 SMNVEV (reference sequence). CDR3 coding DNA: TGTGCCAGCAGTCCGGGACAGGCTTACAATGAGCAGTTCTTC. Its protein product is CASSPGQAYNEQFF.

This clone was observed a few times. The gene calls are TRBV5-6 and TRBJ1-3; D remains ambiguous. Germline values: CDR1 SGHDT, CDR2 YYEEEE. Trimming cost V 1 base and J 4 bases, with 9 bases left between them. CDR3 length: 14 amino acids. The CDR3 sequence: CASSLFGLGNTIYF. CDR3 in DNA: TGTGCCAGCAGCTTGTTCGGGTTGGGAAACACCATATATTTT.

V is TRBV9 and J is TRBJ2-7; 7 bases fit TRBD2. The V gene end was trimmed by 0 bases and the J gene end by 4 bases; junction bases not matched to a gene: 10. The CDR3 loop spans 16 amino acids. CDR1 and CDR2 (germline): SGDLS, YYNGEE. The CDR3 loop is CASSVGEAGILYEQYF. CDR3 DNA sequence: TGTGCCAGCAGCGTAGGGGAAGCGGGAATATTGTACGAGCAGTACTTC.

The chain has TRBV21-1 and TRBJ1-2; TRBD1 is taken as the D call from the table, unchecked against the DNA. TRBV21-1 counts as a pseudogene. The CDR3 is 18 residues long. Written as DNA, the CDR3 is TGTGCCAGCAGGATACAAAAAAGGACAGGGGGCCAATCCTATGGCTACACCTTC. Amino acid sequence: CASRIQKRTGGQSYGYTF.